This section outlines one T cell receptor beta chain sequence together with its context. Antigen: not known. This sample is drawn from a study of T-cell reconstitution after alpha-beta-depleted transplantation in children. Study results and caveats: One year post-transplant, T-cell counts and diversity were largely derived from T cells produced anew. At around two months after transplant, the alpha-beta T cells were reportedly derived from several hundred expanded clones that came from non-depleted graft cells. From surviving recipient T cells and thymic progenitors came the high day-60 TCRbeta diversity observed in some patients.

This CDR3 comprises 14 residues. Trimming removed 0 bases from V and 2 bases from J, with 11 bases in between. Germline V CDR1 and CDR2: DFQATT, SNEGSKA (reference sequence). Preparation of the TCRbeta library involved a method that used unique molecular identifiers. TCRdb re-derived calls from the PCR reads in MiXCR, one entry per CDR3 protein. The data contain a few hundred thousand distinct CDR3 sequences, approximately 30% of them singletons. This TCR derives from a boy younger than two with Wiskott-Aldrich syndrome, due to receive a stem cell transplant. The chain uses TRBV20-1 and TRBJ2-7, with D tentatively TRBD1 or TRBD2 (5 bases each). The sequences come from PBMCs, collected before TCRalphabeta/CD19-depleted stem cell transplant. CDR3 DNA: TGCAGTGCTAGAGACGGGACGGATCCCTACGAGCAGTACTTC. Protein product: CSARDGTDPYEQYF.